The TCR beta chain under discussion was sequenced for a study of Graves' ophthalmopathy and Graves' hyperthyroidism (dated by TCRdb to between 2018 and 2020). Background for the entire study: Peripheral blood was collected at initial diagnosis, prior to any treatment. An independent validation cohort comprised roughly 20 hyperthyroidism patients and 15 to 17 patients who later progressed from hyperthyroidism to ophthalmopathy. Once sampling was done, hyperthyroidism patients were given methimazole at a starting dose of 30 mg daily, while ophthalmopathy patients were given high-dose intravenous methylprednisolone. To explore V-J signatures that separate ophthalmopathy from hyperthyroidism, a discovery set of about 96 patients was enrolled, consisting of roughly 45 with ophthalmopathy and around 60 with stable hyperthyroidism. In total, approximately 140 blood samples were TCR-sequenced: 40 to 45 ophthalmopathy, some 75 hyperthyroidism and about 17 hyperthyroidism-to-ophthalmopathy patients. In roughly 6 hyperthyroidism patients, T-cell repertoires of thyroid tissue and blood were compared. To tell Graves' ophthalmopathy apart from Graves' hyperthyroidism, and to predict which patients would progress to ophthalmopathy, the study relied on TCR beta repertoire signatures. The paper's findings and limits, for the study overall: Sample size was not predetermined statistically, and investigators were not blinded to group allocation. Among expanded thyroid clonotypes with frequency above 0.001, most also showed up in blood, which suggests that blood repertoires may reflect the thyroid immune response. In validation, the model predicted ophthalmopathy progression with about 70% sensitivity and less than 80% specificity; 12 predicted patients were CT-confirmed with GO in a median of around 6.5 months. In cross-validation, the 13-signature model distinguished ophthalmopathy from stable hyperthyroidism with 85% to 90% sensitivity and approximately 81% specificity, and in the test set the corresponding values were 80% and 75%.

Taken from cysteine to phenylalanine, the CDR3 has 12 residues. Solely the CDR3 DNA is kept, with 36 bases framed from the first base. The germline ends are 10 bases apart after V is trimmed by 5 bases and J by 6 bases. Sequences MNHEY (CDR1) and SVGEGT (CDR2) are obtained from the germline V gene. TCR beta CDR3 regions were amplified from RNA transcripts for repertoire sequencing. A first-round RT-PCR used HTBI primers with the Qiagen OneStep RT-PCR kit, followed by a second-round multiplex PCR, size selection and purification. Libraries were sequenced paired-end with 100 bp reads on an Illumina HiSeq2000. As for how the authors treated the data: SOAPnuke was used to process the reads, throwing out any read that had adapters, had uncalled bases, had a mean Phred below 15, or lacked an exact constant-primer or identifier match. COPE v1.2.5 was used to merge the high-quality paired reads. Each unique nucleotide sequence was defined as a clonotype, and clonotypes were aligned to IMGT TRB V, D and J references with MiTCR v1.1. The analysis was limited to V-J combinations with a frequency above 0.0001, which together covered 99.2% of the repertoires. A TCR clonal expansion and chaos score per V-J combination was defined as the ratio of F50 clonal expansion to chaos observed in the TCRdist matrix. Welch's t-statistics and random forest were used to narrow the features down to around twelve V-J combinations, which were then fed into a naive Bayes classifier. Thyroid-blood repertoire similarity was quantified with the Morisita-Horn index. TCRdb reanalyzed the raw reads on its own, using fastp at Q25 for trimming and MiXCR for clone calling, and kept in-frame beta chains. Identical CDR3 proteins give one entry, which carries the most common genes and DNA. TCRdb assigned the V and J calls; the authors' analysis was not used. In all, the sample holds 350,000 or so distinct CDR3 sequences, and roughly a sixth of those were seen once. About 12% of the sample is in the top ten clones.

Ophthalmopathy patients were characterized by moderately to severely active disease, a Clinical Activity Score of at least 3, a NOSPECS grade of at least 4, and a disease duration under 3 months. Patients were excluded if they had other autoimmune diseases, uncontrolled infections, pregnancy or lactation. Clinical symptoms, serum thyroxine, TRAb, thyroid ultrasound and orbital computed tomography formed the basis of the diagnosis. PBMCs were isolated from 10 ml of fresh peripheral blood by Ficoll-Paque density gradient centrifugation. Total RNA was extracted with Trizol reagent and quality-checked on an Agilent 2100 Bioanalyzer. This clonotype has at least ten counts. The specificity of this receptor is unknown. It has no much larger one-base neighbor in the sample; base qualities were not kept.

The source of this sequence is an adult man with Graves' ophthalmopathy. Sequencing input: peripheral blood. The receptor chain draws on TRBV6-2 or TRBV6-3 and TRBJ2-5; a tentative D call is TRBD2 (5 bases match). The encoded CDR3 is CASSMAGQTQYF. The nucleotide sequence is given as TGTGCCAGCAGTATGGCGGGCCAGACCCAGTACTTC.